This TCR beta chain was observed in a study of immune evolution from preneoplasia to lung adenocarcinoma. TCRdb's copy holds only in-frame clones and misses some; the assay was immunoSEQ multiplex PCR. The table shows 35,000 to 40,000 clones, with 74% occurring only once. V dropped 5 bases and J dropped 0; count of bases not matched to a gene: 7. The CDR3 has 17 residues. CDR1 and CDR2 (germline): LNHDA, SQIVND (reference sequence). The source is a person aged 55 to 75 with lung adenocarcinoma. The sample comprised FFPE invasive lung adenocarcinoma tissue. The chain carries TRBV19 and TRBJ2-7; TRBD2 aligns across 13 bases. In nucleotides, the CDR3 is TGTGCCAGTAGTTATGGAGGGACTAGCGGGAACTCCTACGAGCAGTACTTC. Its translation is CASSYGGTSGNSYEQYF.